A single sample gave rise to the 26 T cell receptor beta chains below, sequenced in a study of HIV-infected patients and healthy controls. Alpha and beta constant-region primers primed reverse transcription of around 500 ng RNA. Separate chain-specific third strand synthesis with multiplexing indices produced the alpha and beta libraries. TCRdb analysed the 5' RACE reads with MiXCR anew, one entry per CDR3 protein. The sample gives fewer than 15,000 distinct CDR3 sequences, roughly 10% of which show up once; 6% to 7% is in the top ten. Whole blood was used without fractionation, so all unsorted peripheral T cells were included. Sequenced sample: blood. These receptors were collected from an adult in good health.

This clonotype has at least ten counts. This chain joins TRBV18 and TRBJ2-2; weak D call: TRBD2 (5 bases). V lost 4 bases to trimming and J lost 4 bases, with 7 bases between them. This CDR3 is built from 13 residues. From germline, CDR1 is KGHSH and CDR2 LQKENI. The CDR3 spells CASSQTTTGELFF. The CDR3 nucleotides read TGTGCCAGCTCACAGACTACCACCGGGGAGCTGTTTTTT.

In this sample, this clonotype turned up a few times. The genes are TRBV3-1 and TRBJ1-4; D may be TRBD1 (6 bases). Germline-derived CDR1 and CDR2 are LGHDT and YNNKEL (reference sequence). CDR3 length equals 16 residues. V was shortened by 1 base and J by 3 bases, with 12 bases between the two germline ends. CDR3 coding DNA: TGTGCCAGCAGCCAAGGCACAGGGCAGGCTAATGAAAAACTGTTTTTT. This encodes CASSQGTGQANEKLFF.

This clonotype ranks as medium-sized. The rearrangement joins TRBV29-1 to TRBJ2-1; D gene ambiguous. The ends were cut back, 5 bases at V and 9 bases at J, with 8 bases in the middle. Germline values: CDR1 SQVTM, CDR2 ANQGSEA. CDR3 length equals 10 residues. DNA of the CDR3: TGCAGCGTTCAGTTCCCTGAGCAGTTCTTC. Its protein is CSVQFPEQFF.

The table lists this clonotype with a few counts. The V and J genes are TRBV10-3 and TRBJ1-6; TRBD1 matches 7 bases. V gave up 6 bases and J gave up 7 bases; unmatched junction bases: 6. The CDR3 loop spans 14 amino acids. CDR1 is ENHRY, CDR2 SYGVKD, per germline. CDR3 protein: CAIRTTGDNSPLHF. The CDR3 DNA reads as TGTGCCATCAGGACAACAGGGGACAATTCACCCCTCCACTTT.

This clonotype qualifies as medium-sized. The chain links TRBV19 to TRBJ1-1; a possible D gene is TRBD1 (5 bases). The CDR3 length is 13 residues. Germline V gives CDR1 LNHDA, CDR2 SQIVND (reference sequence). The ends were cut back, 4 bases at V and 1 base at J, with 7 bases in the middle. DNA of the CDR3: TGTGCCAGTAGTAGGGGACGGAACACTGAAGCTTTCTTT. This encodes CASSRGRNTEAFF.

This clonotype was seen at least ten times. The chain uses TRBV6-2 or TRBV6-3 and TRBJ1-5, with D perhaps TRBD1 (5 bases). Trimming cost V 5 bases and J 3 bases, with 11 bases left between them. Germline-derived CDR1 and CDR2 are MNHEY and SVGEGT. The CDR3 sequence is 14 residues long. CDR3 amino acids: CASSTDRYNQPQHF. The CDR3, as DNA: TGTGCCAGCAGTACTGACAGATACAATCAGCCCCAGCATTTT.

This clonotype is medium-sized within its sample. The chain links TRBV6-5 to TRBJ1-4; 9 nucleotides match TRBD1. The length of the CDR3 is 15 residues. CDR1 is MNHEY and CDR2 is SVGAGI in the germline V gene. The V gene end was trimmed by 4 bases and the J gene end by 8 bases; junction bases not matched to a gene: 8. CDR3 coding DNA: TGTGCCAGCAGTTCACAGGGGGCCACGGGAGAAAAACTGTTTTTT. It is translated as CASSSQGATGEKLFF.

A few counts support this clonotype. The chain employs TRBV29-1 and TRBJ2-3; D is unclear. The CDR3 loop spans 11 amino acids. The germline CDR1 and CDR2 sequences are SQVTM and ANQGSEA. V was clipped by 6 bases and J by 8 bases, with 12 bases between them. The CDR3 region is CSVDYSGTQYF. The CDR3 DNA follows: TGCAGCGTCGATTACAGTGGTACGCAGTATTTT.

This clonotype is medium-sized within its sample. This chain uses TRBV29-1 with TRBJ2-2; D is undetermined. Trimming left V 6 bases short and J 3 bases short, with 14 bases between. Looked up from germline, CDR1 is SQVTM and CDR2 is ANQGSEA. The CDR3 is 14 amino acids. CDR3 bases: TGCAGCGTGCTTGACGGAATATACACCGGGGAGCTGTTTTTT. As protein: CSVLDGIYTGELFF.

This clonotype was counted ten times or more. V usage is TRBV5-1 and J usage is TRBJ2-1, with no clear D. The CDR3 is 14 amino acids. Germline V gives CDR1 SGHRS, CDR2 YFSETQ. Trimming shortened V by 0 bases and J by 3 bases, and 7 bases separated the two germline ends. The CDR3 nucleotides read TGCGCCAGCAGCTTGGAGGGTGGCTACAATGAGCAGTTCTTC. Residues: CASSLEGGYNEQFF.

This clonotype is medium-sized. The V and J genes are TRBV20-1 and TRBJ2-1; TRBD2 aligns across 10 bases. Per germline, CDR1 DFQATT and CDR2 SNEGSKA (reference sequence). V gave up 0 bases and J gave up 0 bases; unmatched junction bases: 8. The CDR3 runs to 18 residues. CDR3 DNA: TGCAGTGCTAGAGAGTCCGGTCAGCGGGAGGGCTCCTACAATGAGCAGTTCTTC. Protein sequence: CSARESGQREGSYNEQFF.

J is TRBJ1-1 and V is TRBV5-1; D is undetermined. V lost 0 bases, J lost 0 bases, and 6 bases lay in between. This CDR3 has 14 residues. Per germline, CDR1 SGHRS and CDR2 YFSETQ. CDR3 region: CASSLDTLNTEAFF. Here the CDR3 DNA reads TGCGCCAGCAGCTTGGACACCTTGAACACTGAAGCTTTCTTT.

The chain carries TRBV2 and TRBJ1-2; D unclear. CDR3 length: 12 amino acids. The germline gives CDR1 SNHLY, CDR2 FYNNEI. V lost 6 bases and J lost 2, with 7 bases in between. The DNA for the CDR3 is TGTGCCAGCAGGTCGGACAACTATGGCTACACCTTC. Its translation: CASRSDNYGYTF.

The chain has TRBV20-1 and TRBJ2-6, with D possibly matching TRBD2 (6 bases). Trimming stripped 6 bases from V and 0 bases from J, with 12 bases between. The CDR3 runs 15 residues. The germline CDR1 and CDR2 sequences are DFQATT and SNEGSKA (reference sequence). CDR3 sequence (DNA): TGCAGTGCGACGGCGGGAAGCTCTGGGGCCAACGTCCTGACTTTC. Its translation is CSATAGSSGANVLTF.

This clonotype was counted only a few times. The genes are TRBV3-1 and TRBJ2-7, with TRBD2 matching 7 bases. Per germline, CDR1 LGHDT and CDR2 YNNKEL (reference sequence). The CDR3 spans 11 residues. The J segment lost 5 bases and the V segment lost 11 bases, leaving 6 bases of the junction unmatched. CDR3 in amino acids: CASQGGDEQYF. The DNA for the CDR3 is TGTGCCTCTCAGGGAGGGGACGAGCAGTACTTC.

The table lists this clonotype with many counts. The CDR3 sequence: CASSGKQGAEELFF. The CDR3 region has the DNA TGTGCCAGCAGCGGAAAACAGGGGGCGGAGGAGCTGTTTTTT. The rearrangement uses TRBV5-4 and TRBJ2-2, with 9 bases identical to TRBD1. Germline values: CDR1 SGHNT, CDR2 YYREEE (reference sequence). The CDR3 covers 14 residues. After removal of 4 bases from V and 10 bases from J, the junction contained 8 bases not matched to a gene.

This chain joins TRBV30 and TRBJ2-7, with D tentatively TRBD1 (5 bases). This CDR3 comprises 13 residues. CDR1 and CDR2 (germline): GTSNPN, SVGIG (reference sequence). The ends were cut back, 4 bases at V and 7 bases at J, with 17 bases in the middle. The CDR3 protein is CAWISQGIREQYF. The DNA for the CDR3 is TGTGCCTGGATTTCGCAGGGAATAAGGGAGCAGTACTTC. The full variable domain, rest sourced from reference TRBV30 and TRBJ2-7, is SQTIHQWPATLVQPVGSPLSLECTVEGTSNPNLYWYRQAAGRGLQLLFYSVGIGQISSEVPQNLSASRPQDRQFILSSKKLLLSDSGFYLCAWISQGIREQYFGPGTRLTVT.

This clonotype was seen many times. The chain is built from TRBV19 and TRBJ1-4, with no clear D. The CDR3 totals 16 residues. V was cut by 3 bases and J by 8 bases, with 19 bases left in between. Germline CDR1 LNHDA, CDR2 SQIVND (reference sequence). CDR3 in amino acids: CASSISLMNPKEKLFF. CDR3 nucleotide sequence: TGTGCCAGTAGTATTTCCCTGATGAACCCGAAAGAAAAACTGTTTTTT.

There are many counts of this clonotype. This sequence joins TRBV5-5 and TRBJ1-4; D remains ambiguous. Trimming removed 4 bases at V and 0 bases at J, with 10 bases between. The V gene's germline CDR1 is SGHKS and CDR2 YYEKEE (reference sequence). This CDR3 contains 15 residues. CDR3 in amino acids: CASSPPPATNEKLFF. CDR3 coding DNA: TGTGCCAGCAGCCCTCCGCCGGCAACTAATGAAAAACTGTTTTTT.

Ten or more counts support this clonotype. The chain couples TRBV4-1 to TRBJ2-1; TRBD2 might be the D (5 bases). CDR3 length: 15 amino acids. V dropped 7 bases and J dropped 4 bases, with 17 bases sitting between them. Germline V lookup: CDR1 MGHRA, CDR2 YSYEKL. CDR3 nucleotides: TGCGCCAGCACCTCCATGCGAGGGCGTTACAATGAGCAGTTCTTC. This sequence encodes CASTSMRGRYNEQFF.

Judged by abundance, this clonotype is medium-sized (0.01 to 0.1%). CDR3 amino acids: CSARDGTSGDNEQFF. DNA of the CDR3: TGCAGTGCTAGAGACGGGACTAGCGGGGACAATGAGCAGTTCTTC. V gene TRBV20-1 combines with J gene TRBJ2-1; 13 positions match TRBD2. Germline loops: CDR1 DFQATT, CDR2 SNEGSKA (reference sequence). CDR3 length: 15 residues. Germline trimming cut 0 bases from V and 5 bases from J; bases unmatched to any gene: 1.

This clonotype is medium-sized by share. The CDR3 nucleotides read TGTGCCAGCAGAGTACTAGCGGGAGCTTACGAGCAGTACTTC. Translating it yields CASRVLAGAYEQYF. This chain connects TRBV6-6 to TRBJ2-7, with 11 nucleotides matching TRBD2. This CDR3 spans 14 amino acids. V was clipped by 6 bases and J by 4 bases; unmatched bases: 5. CDR1 MNHNY and CDR2 SVGAGI come from the germline V gene (reference sequence).

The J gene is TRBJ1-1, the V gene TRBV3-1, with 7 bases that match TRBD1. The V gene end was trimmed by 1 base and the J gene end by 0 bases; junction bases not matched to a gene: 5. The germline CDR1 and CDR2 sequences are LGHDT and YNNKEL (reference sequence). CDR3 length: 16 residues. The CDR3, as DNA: TGTGCCAGCAGCCAAGTGGCAGGGGGACTGAACACTGAAGCTTTCTTT. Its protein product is CASSQVAGGLNTEAFF.

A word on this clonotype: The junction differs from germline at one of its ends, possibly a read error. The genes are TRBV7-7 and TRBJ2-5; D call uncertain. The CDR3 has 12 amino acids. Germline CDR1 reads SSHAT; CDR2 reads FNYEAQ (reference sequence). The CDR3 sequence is CASSPVEETQYF. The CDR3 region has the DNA TGTGCTAGCAGCCCTGTGGAAGAGACCCAGTACTTC. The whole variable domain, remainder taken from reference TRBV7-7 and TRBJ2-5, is GAGVSQSPRYKVTKRGQDVTLRCDPISSHATLYWYQQALGQGPEFLTYFNYEAQPDKSGLPSDRFSAERPEGSISTLTIQRTEQRDSAMYRCASSPVEETQYFGPGTRLLVL.

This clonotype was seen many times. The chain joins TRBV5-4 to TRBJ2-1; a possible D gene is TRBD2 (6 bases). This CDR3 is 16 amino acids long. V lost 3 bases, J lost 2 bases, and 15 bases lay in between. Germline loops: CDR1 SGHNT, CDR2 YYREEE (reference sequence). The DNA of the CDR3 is TGTGCCAGCAGCTCGGAGGGTCCTAGGGCCTACAATGAGCAGTTCTTC. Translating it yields CASSSEGPRAYNEQFF.

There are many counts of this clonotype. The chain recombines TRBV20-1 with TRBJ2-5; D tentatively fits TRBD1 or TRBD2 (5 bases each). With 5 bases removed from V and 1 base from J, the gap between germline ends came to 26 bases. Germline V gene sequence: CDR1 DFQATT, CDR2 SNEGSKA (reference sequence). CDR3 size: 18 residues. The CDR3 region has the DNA TGCAGTGCTCGAGTATTAAACCTAAGGGACGGTACCCAAGAGACCCAGTACTTC. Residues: CSARVLNLRDGTQETQYF.